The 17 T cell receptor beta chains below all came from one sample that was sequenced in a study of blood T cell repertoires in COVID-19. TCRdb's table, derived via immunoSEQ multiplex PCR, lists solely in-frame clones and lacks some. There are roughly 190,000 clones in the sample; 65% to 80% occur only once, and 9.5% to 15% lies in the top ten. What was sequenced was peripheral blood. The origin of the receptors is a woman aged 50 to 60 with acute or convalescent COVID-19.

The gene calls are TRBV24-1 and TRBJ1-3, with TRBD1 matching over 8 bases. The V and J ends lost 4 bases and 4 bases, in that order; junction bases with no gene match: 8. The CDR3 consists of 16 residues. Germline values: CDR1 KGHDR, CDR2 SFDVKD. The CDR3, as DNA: TGTGCCACCAGTGACCCTACGACAGGGGCCGGAAACACCATATATTTT. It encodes CATSDPTTGAGNTIYF.

CDR3 residues: CASRNEVAAPNTGELFF. CDR3 DNA sequence: TGTGCCAGCAGGAACGAGGTGGCGGCCCCGAACACCGGGGAGCTGTTTTTT. V gene TRBV28 combines with J gene TRBJ2-2; no reliable D call. Germline V CDR1 and CDR2: MDHEN, SYDVKM. The CDR3 totals 17 residues. V lost 6 bases to trimming and J lost 0 bases, with 17 bases between them.

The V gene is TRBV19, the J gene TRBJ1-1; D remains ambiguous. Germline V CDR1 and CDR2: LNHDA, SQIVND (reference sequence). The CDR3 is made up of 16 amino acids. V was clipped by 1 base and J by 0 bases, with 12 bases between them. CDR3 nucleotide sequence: TGTGCCAGTAGTATAGTCGGGGTTAATATGAACACTGAAGCTTTCTTT. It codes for CASSIVGVNMNTEAFF.

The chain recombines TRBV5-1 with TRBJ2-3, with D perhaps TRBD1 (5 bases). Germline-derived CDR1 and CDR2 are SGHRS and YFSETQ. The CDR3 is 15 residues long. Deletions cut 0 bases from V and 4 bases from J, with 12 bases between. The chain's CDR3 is CASSLGQLGADTQYF. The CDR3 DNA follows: TGCGCCAGCAGCTTGGGACAGTTAGGAGCAGATACGCAGTATTTT.

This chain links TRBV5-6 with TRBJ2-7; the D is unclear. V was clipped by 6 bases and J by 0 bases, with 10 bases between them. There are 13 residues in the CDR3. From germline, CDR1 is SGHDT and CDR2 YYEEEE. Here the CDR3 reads CASTRLNSYEQYF. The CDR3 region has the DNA TGTGCCAGCACAAGACTGAACTCCTACGAGCAGTACTTC.

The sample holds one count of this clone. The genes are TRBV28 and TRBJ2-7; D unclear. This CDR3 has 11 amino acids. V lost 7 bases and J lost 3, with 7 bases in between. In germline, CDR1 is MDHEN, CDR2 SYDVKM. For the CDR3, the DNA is TGTGCCAGCACTTTCGGCTACGAGCAGTACTTC. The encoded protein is CASTFGYEQYF.

For the CDR3, the DNA is TGCGCCAGCAGCCACCGACAGGCCCACACAGATACGCAGTATTTT. It specifies CASSHRQAHTDTQYF. The V call is TRBV4-1, the J call TRBJ2-3; weak D call: TRBD1 (6 bases). The CDR3 is 15 amino acids. Per the germline V gene, CDR1 is MGHRA and CDR2 is YSYEKL. Trimming stripped 3 bases from V and 2 bases from J, with 12 bases between.

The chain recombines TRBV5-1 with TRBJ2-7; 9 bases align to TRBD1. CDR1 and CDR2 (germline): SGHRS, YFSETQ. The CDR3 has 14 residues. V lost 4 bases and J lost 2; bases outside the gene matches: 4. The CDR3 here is CASSADRGAYEQYF. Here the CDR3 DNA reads TGCGCCAGCAGCGCGGACAGGGGTGCCTACGAGCAGTACTTC.

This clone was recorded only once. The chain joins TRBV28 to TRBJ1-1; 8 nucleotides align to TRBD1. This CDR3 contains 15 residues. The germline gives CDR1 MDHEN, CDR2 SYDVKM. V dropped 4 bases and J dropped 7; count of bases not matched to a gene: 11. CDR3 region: CASSSLRSGGIEAFF. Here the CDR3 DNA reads TGTGCCAGCAGTTCTCTCCGATCAGGGGGCATTGAAGCTTTCTTT.

The DNA of the CDR3 is TGTGCCAGCAGCGCGGGGCAGTGGGAGCAGTACTTC. It encodes CASSAGQWEQYF. V and J are TRBV2 and TRBJ2-7, with D perhaps matching TRBD2 (6 bases). The CDR3 has 12 residues. Germline CDR1 reads SNHLY; CDR2 reads FYNNEI. Between the trimmed V and J ends, which lost 6 bases and 7 bases, there was a span of 13 bases.

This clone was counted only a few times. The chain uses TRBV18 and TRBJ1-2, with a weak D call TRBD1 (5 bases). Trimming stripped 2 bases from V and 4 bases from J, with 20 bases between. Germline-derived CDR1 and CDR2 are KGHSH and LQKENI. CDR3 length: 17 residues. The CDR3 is CASSPSASRPGSYGYTF. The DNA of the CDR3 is TGTGCCAGCTCACCATCCGCTAGTCGCCCAGGGTCCTATGGCTACACCTTC.

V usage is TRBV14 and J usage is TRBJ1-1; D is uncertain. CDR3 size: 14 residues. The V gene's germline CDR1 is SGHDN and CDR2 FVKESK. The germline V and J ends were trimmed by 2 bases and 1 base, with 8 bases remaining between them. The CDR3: CASSQWRENTEAFF. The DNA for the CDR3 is TGTGCCAGCAGCCAATGGAGGGAGAACACTGAAGCTTTCTTT.

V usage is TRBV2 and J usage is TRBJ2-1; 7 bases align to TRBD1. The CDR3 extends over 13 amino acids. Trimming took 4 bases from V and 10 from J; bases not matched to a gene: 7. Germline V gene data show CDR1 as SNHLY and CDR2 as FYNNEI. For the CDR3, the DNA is TGTGCCAGCAGTGGGCAGGGGGTAAGGGAGCAGTTCTTC. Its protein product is CASSGQGVREQFF. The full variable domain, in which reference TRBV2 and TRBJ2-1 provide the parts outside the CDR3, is EPEVTQTPSHQVTQMGQEVILRCVPISNHLYFYWYRQILGQKVEFLVSFYNNEISEKSEIFDDQFSVERPDGSNFTLKIRSTKLEDSAMYFCASSGQGVREQFFGPGTRLTVL.

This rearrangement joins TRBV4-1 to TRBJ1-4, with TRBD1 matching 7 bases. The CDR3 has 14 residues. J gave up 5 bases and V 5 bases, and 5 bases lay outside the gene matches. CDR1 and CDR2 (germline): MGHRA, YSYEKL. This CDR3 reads CASSGTARNEKLFF. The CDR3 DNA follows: TGCGCCAGCAGCGGGACAGCTCGAAATGAAAAACTGTTTTTT.

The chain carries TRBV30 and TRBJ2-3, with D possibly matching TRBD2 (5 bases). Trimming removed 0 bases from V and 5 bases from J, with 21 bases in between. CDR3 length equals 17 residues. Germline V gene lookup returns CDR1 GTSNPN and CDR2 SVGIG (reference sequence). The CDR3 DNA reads TGTGCCTGGAGTGTAAATCGGGCGGGTCCAGCCAGAGATACGCAGTATTTT. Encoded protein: CAWSVNRAGPARDTQYF.

CDR3: CASSEPAGRTGNTIYF. CDR3 nucleotide sequence: TGTGCCAGCAGTGAACCCGCGGGCAGAACTGGAAACACCATATATTTT. The chain employs TRBV25-1 and TRBJ1-3; no reliable D call. This CDR3 has 16 amino acids. Looked up from germline, CDR1 is MGHDK and CDR2 is SYGVNS. Trimming took 2 bases from V and 2 from J, leaving 13 bases between them.

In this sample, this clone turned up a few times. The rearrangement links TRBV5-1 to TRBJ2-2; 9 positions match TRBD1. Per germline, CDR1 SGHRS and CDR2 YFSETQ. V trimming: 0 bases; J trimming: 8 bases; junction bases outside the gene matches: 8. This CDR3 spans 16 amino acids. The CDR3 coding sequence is TGCGCCAGCAGCTTGGAAGGACAGGGGTTATCGGGGGAGCTGTTTTTT. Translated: CASSLEGQGLSGELFF.